Included here is one TCR beta chain sequence, with context. The record originates from a study of blood T cell repertoires in COVID-19. Study details: Samples came from the United States, Italy and Spain, spanning acute and convalescent COVID-19. In each case, the material was cDNA or gDNA derived from T cells, B-cell-depleted T cells, or PBMCs.

Seattle patient enrollment occurred during active infection, with longitudinal follow-up thereafter. The CDR3 is 17 amino acids. Germline CDR1 MDHEN, CDR2 SYDVKM. Trimming pared 1 base from V and 9 bases from J, leaving 24 bases between. Study processing details: Amplification from reference gene primers served as the basis for estimated nucleated cell counts. The method was immunoSEQ multiplex PCR; TCRdb's version includes in-frame clones alone and lacks a portion of them. That table gives V, J and clone size, and the DNA gave D and trimming. The data show approximately 70,000 clones, with 91% seen just once and just over 2.5% held by the top ten.

The chain joins TRBV28 to TRBJ1-2; D ambiguous. This clonotype was obtained from a man aged 50 to 60 with COVID-19, enrolled during active disease. The sample consisted of peripheral blood. The CDR3 sequence is CASSLLADLGFPRSYTF. CDR3 DNA: TGTGCCAGCAGTTTATTAGCTGACCTTGGTTTTCCTCGGAGCTACACCTTC.